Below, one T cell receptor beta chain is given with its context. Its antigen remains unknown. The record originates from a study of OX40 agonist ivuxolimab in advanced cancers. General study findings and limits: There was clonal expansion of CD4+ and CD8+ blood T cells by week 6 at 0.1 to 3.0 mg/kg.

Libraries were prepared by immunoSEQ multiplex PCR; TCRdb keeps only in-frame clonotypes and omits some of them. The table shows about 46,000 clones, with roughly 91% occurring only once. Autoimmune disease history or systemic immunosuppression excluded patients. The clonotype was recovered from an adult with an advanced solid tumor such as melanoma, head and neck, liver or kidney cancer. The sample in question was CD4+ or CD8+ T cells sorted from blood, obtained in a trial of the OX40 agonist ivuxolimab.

The CDR3 bases are TGCAGTGTGGATCTGGGAGAGTCTGGGGCCAACGTCCTGACTTTC. Its protein is CSVDLGESGANVLTF. The rearrangement joins TRBV29-1 to TRBJ2-6; TRBD2 is a possible D gene (5 bases). The CDR3 length is 15 residues. Germline V gene data show CDR1 as SQVTM and CDR2 as ANQGSEA. Drawing the rest from reference TRBV29-1 and TRBJ2-6, the complete variable domain is SAVISQKPSRDICQRGTSLTIQCQVDSQVTMMFWYRQQPGQSLTLIATANQGSEATYESGFVIDKFPISRPNLTFSTLTVSNMSPEDSSIYLCSVDLGESGANVLTFGAGSRLTVL.